The TCR beta chain described here comes from a study of identical twins. The CDR3 contains 14 residues. From germline, CDR1 is DFQATT and CDR2 SNEGSKA (reference sequence). The V and J ends lost 3 bases and 5 bases, in that order; junction bases with no gene match: 7. The donor group consisted entirely of healthy Caucasians. Each CDR3 protein gets one entry after TCRdb re-called the 5' RACE reads with MiXCR. The sample lists a few hundred thousand distinct CDR3 sequences; 7.5% to 10% were seen once. The sample was also reused in another study, on yellow fever vaccine responses in identical twins.

This chain connects TRBV20-1 to TRBJ2-7; TRBD1 matches 10 bases. Sequencing was done on a sample of PBMCs. The clonotype comes from a woman in her late teens or twenties in good health. The CDR3 region is CSASGTGVFDEQYF. The CDR3 coding sequence is TGCAGTGCTAGCGGGACAGGGGTGTTTGACGAGCAGTACTTC.